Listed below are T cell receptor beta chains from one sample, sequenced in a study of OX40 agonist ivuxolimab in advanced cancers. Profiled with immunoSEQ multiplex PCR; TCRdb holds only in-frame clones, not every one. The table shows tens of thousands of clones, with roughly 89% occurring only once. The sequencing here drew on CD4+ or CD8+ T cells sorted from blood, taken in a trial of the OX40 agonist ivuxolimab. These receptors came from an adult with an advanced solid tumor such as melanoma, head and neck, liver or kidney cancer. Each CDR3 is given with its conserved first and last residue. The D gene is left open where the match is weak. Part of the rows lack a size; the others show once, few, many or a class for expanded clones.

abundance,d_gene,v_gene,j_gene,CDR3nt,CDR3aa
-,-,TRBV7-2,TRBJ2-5,TGTGCCAGCAGCTTAGAGGCAGGCTGGATGGAGACCCAGTACTTC,CASSLEAGWMETQYF
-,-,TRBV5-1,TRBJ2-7,TGCGCCAGCAGCTTGGATAGAGTGTCCTACGAGCAGTACTTC,CASSLDRVSYEQYF
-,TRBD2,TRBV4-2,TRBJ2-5,TGTGCCAGCAGCCTCCTGGCTAGCGGGGCAGAGACCCAGTACTTC,CASSLLASGAETQYF
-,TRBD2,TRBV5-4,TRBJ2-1,TGTGCCAGCAGCTTGGCACTAGCGGGGGTCAATGAGCAGTTCTTC,CASSLALAGVNEQFF
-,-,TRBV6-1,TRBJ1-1,TGTGCCAGCAGTTCCAGGAGAGGGGACACTGAAGCTTTCTTT,CASSSRRGDTEAFF
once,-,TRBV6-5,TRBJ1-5,TGTGCCAGCAGTTACTCAAGACGGAGGGATCAGCCCCAGCATTTT,CASSYSRRRDQPQHF
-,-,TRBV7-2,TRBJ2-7,TGTGCCAGCAGCTTACTCGGCCTCCCGGCCTACGAGCAGTACTTC,CASSLLGLPAYEQYF
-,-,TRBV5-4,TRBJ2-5,TGTGCCAGCAGCTTGGGAGGGGGAGGGCCAGAGACCCAGTACTTC,CASSLGGGGPETQYF
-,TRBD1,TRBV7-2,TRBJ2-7,TGTGCCAGCAGACAAACAGGGGATGGGTCCTACGAGCAGTACTTC,CASRQTGDGSYEQYF
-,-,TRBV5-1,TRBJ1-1,TGCGCCAGCAGCTTGGTCCACATGAACACTGAAGCTTTCTTT,CASSLVHMNTEAFF
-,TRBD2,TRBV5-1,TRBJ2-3,TGCGCCAGCAGCCTAGCGGGAGACCACAGCACAGATACGCAGTATTTT,CASSLAGDHSTDTQYF
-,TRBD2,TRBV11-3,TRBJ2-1,TGTGCCAGCAGCTTAGGTGGACTAGAGGGCAACAATGAGCAGTTCTTC,CASSLGGLEGNNEQFF
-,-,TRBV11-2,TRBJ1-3,TGTGCCAGCAGCTCTATATTCTCTGGAAACACCATATATTTT,CASSSIFSGNTIYF
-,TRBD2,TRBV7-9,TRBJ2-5,TGTGCCAGCAGCAAACTAGCGGTCCAAGAGACCCAGTACTTC,CASSKLAVQETQYF
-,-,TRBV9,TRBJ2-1,TGTGCCAGCAGCGCTACAGCGGGCTCTTTCAATGAGCAGTTCTTC,CASSATAGSFNEQFF
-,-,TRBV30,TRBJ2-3,TGTGCCTGGACCCCCGGGTCAGATACGCAGTATTTT,CAWTPGSDTQYF
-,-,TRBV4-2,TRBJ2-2,TGTGCCAGCAGCCAAGATACTGTTTCTACCGGGGAGCTGTTTTTT,CASSQDTVSTGELFF
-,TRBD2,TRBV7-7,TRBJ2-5,TGTGCTAGCAGCTCTAGCGGCGTACACCAAGAGACCCAGTACTTC,CASSSSGVHQETQYF
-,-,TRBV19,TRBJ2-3,TGTGCCAGTAGTATACGTTCTGGGGATGCCACAGATACGCAGTATTTT,CASSIRSGDATDTQYF
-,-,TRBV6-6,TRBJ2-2,TGTGCCAGCAGTTCAGGGCCGGCCGGGGAGCTGTTTTTT,CASSSGPAGELFF
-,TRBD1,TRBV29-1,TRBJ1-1,TGCAGCGCTTTGACAGGGTTCTACACTGAAGCTTTCTTT,CSALTGFYTEAFF
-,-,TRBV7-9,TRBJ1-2,TGTGCCAGCAGCGGCTCGGGGGCCTACTATGGCTACACCTTC,CASSGSGAYYGYTF
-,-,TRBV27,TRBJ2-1,TGTGCCAGCAGTTTAGGACGAAGAGGGCTCGGTGACAATGAGCAGTTCTTC,CASSLGRRGLGDNEQFF
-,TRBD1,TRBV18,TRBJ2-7,TGTGCCAGCTCACCACCGGGACAGGGGGCTTACGAGCAGTACTTC,CASSPPGQGAYEQYF
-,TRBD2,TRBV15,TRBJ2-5,TGTGCCACCAGCAGAAAACTAGCGGGGGGCCAAGAGACCCAGTACTTC,CATSRKLAGGQETQYF
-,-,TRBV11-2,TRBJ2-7,TGTGCCAGCAGTATTGCGGACGCGGTGCAGTACTTC,CASSIADAVQYF
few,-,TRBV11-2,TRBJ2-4,TGTGCCAGCAGCTTAGACCTAATAGGAAACATTCAGTACTTC,CASSLDLIGNIQYF
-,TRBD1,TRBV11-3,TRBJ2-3,TGTGCCAGCAGCGACCGACAGGGGCGAGGGGATACGCAGTATTTT,CASSDRQGRGDTQYF
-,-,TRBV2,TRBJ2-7,TGTGCCAGCAGTGAAGAGCTAGCCGATACCTACGAGCAGTACTTC,CASSEELADTYEQYF
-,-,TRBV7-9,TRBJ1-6,TGTGCCAGCAGCACGACGGAAACAAATTCACCCCTCCACTTT,CASSTTETNSPLHF
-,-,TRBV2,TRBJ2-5,TGTGCCAGCAGCTACTTAGCGACACAAGAGACCCAGTACTTC,CASSYLATQETQYF
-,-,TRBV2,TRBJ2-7,TGTGCCAGCAGTGAAGCGACCGGTAACCTTTTTGAGCAGTACTTC,CASSEATGNLFEQYF
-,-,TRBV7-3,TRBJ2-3,TGTGCCAGCAGCTTAAGGGTTAGCACAGATACGCAGTATTTT,CASSLRVSTDTQYF